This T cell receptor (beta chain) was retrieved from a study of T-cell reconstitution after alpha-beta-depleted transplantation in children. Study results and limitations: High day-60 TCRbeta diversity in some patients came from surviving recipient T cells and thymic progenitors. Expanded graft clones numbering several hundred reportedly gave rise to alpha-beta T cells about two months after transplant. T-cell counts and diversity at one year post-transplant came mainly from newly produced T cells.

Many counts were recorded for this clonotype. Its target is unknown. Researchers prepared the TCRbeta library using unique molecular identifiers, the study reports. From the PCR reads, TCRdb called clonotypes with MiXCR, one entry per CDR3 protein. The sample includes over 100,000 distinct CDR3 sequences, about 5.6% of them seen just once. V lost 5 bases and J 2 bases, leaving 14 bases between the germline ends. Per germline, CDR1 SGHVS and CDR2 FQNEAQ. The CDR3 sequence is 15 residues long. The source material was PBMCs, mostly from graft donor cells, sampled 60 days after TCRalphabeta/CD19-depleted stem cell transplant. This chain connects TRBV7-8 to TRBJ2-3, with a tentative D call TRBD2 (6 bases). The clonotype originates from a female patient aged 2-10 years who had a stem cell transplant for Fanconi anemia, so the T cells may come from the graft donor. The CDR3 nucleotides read TGTGCCAGCAGCCTAAGCGGGTCCACCACAGATACGCAGTATTTT. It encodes CASSLSGSTTDTQYF.